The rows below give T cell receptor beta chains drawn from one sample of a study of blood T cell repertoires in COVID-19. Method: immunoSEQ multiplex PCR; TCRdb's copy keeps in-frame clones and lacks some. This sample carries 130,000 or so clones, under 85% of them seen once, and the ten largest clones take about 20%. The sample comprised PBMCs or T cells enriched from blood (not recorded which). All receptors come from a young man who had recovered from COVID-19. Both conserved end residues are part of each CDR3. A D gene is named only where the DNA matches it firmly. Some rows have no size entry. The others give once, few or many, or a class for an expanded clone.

CASRTGGARQPQHF TGTGCCAGCAGGACAGGGGGCGCACGGCAGCCCCAGCATTTT TRBJ1-5 TRBV2 few TRBD1
CASSLGLAGSDEQYF TGTGCCAGCAGCTTAGGACTAGCGGGAAGCGACGAGCAGTACTTC TRBJ2-7 TRBV7-2 medium-sized TRBD2
CASSVVDRGSPLHF TGCGCCAGCAGTGTTGTGGACAGGGGATCACCCCTCCACTTT TRBJ1-6 TRBV10-2 . TRBD1
CASSLGWRYGYTF TGTGCCAGCAGCCTCGGATGGAGATATGGCTACACCTTC TRBJ1-2 TRBV11-2 . .
CASRSSGANVLTF TGTGCCAGTAGGAGCTCTGGGGCCAACGTCCTGACTTTC TRBJ2-6 TRBV19 few .
CATSDSGRDNTEAFF TGTGCCACCAGTGATTCAGGGAGGGACAACACTGAAGCTTTCTTT TRBJ1-1 TRBV24-1 . .
CGLDRGGEKLFF TGCGGACTGGACAGGGGCGGTGAAAAACTGTTTTTT TRBJ1-4 TRBV5-1 . TRBD1
CASRTSGAHGQYF TGTGCCAGCAGGACTAGCGGGGCTCATGGGCAGTACTTC TRBJ2-7 TRBV6-5 . TRBD2
CATNAGTGENTEAFF TGTGCTACCAACGCCGGGACAGGAGAGAACACTGAAGCTTTCTTT TRBJ1-1 TRBV30 . TRBD1
CASSLETSGGRTDTQYF TGTGCCAGCAGCCTAGAGACTAGCGGGGGGCGCACAGATACGCAGTATTTT TRBJ2-3 TRBV5-8 . TRBD2
CASTRRPGDEQFF TGTGCCAGCACTAGGCGGCCCGGGGATGAGCAGTTCTTC TRBJ2-1 TRBV7-2 . .
CASSPLFGRTSGNTIYF TGTGCCAGCAGCCCCCTTTTCGGGCGGACATCTGGAAACACCATATATTTT TRBJ1-3 TRBV7-8 . .